The rows below give T cell receptor beta chains drawn from one sample of a study of control samples from healthy donors and cancer patients. Generated by immunoSEQ multiplex PCR, the TCRdb table keeps only in-frame clones and is missing some. The sample includes 170,000 or so clones, approximately 94% of them seen just once. The sequenced sample was blood. The receptors come from a woman aged 40-49 years in good health. The CDR3 runs from the conserved cysteine through the conserved F or W. Fields, in order: V gene, D gene, clone size, J gene, CDR3 protein, CDR3 DNA. The D gene is left open where the match is weak. Not every row has a clone size; where given, it reads once, few, many or a size class.

v_call: TRBV14
d_call: -
clone_size: -
j_call: TRBJ2-1
cdr3_aa: CASSKGVSSYNEQFF
cdr3_nt: TGTGCCAGCAGCAAAGGGGTCTCCTCCTACAATGAGCAGTTCTTC

v_call: TRBV3-1/TRBV3-2
d_call: TRBD1
clone_size: -
j_call: TRBJ2-3
cdr3_aa: CASSHGQGTGSTDTQYF
cdr3_nt: TGTGCCAGCAGCCACGGTCAGGGGACAGGGAGCACAGATACGCAGTATTTT

v_call: TRBV28
d_call: -
clone_size: -
j_call: TRBJ1-2
cdr3_aa: CASSLGQAANYGYTF
cdr3_nt: TGTGCCAGCAGTTTGGGGCAGGCGGCTAACTATGGCTACACCTTC

v_call: TRBV19
d_call: -
clone_size: -
j_call: TRBJ2-7
cdr3_aa: CASSISGYEQYF
cdr3_nt: TGTGCCAGTAGTATAAGCGGCTACGAGCAGTACTTC

v_call: TRBV2
d_call: -
clone_size: -
j_call: TRBJ2-5
cdr3_aa: CASHAWRQETQYF
cdr3_nt: TGTGCCAGCCACGCTTGGCGACAAGAGACCCAGTACTTC

v_call: TRBV19
d_call: TRBD1
clone_size: -
j_call: TRBJ1-2
cdr3_aa: CASSMGRGPGGYTF
cdr3_nt: TGTGCCAGTAGTATGGGCAGGGGGCCGGGAGGCTACACCTTC

v_call: TRBV7-3
d_call: -
clone_size: -
j_call: TRBJ1-1
cdr3_aa: CASKDSMNTEAFF
cdr3_nt: TGTGCCAGCAAGGACAGTATGAACACTGAAGCTTTCTTT

v_call: TRBV20-1
d_call: -
clone_size: -
j_call: TRBJ2-1
cdr3_aa: CSAIRSNEQFF
cdr3_nt: TGCAGTGCTATCCGGAGCAATGAGCAGTTCTTC

v_call: TRBV6-5
d_call: -
clone_size: -
j_call: TRBJ1-6
cdr3_aa: CASTVGTNSPLHF
cdr3_nt: TGTGCCAGCACTGTTGGCACTAATTCACCCCTCCACTTT

v_call: TRBV7-2
d_call: -
clone_size: -
j_call: TRBJ2-5
cdr3_aa: CASRRVPTSQTQYF
cdr3_nt: TGTGCCAGCAGGAGGGTCCCCACCTCCCAGACCCAGTACTTC

v_call: TRBV10-3
d_call: -
clone_size: -
j_call: TRBJ2-1
cdr3_aa: CAISGSGASSYNEQFF
cdr3_nt: TGTGCCATCAGTGGGTCGGGGGCTAGCTCCTACAATGAGCAGTTCTTC

v_call: TRBV3-1/TRBV3-2
d_call: TRBD1
clone_size: -
j_call: TRBJ1-1
cdr3_aa: CASSPLRQGNTEAFF
cdr3_nt: TGTGCCAGCAGCCCCTTAAGACAGGGGAACACTGAAGCTTTCTTT

v_call: TRBV7-9
d_call: -
clone_size: -
j_call: TRBJ1-2
cdr3_aa: CASSLEEGYGYTF
cdr3_nt: TGTGCCAGCAGCTTAGAGGAGGGATATGGCTACACCTTC

v_call: TRBV19
d_call: -
clone_size: -
j_call: TRBJ1-1
cdr3_aa: CASRGRGAEAFF
cdr3_nt: TGTGCCAGTCGGGGCAGGGGCGCTGAAGCTTTCTTT

v_call: TRBV4-2
d_call: TRBD1
clone_size: -
j_call: TRBJ2-2
cdr3_aa: CASSQGQGVPGELFF
cdr3_nt: TGTGCCAGCAGCCAGGGACAGGGGGTACCCGGGGAGCTGTTTTTT

v_call: TRBV12-3/TRBV12-4
d_call: TRBD1
clone_size: -
j_call: TRBJ1-1
cdr3_aa: CASGQGGAGGAFF
cdr3_nt: TGTGCCAGCGGACAGGGCGGGGCTGGGGGAGCTTTCTTT

v_call: TRBV7-2
d_call: TRBD1
clone_size: -
j_call: TRBJ1-2
cdr3_aa: CASSLVGGSQGYTF
cdr3_nt: TGTGCCAGCAGCTTAGTAGGGGGCTCGCAGGGCTACACCTTC

v_call: TRBV29-1
d_call: -
clone_size: -
j_call: TRBJ1-3
cdr3_aa: CSVIPGASGNTIYF
cdr3_nt: TGCAGCGTTATACCGGGAGCCTCTGGAAACACCATATATTTT

v_call: TRBV5-1
d_call: -
clone_size: -
j_call: TRBJ2-5
cdr3_aa: CASRIGGEETQYF
cdr3_nt: TGCGCCAGCAGAATCGGAGGAGAAGAGACCCAGTACTTC

v_call: TRBV12-5
d_call: -
clone_size: -
j_call: TRBJ2-1
cdr3_aa: CASGVVAGFGNEQFF
cdr3_nt: TGTGCTAGTGGAGTCGTGGCAGGGTTTGGAAATGAGCAGTTCTTC

v_call: TRBV5-1
d_call: -
clone_size: once
j_call: TRBJ1-3
cdr3_aa: CASSLSSSGGNTIYF
cdr3_nt: TGCGCCAGCAGCTTGTCGTCATCCGGGGGAAACACCATATATTTT

v_call: TRBV7-9
d_call: -
clone_size: -
j_call: TRBJ1-1
cdr3_aa: CASSPTGGENTEAFF
cdr3_nt: TGTGCCAGCAGCCCCACCGGAGGAGAGAACACTGAAGCTTTCTTT

v_call: TRBV10-3
d_call: TRBD1
clone_size: -
j_call: TRBJ2-2
cdr3_aa: CAISDLGTANTGELFF
cdr3_nt: TGTGCCATCAGTGACCTAGGGACAGCGAACACCGGGGAGCTGTTTTTT

v_call: TRBV11-3
d_call: -
clone_size: once
j_call: TRBJ1-1
cdr3_aa: CASSLDGDTEAFF
cdr3_nt: TGTGCCAGCAGCTTAGACGGGGACACTGAAGCTTTCTTT

v_call: TRBV6-2/TRBV6-3
d_call: -
clone_size: -
j_call: TRBJ1-1
cdr3_aa: CASSYSFFWFGTEAFF
cdr3_nt: TGTGCCAGCAGTTACTCGTTTTTTTGGTTTGGCACTGAAGCTTTCTTT

v_call: TRBV25-1
d_call: -
clone_size: -
j_call: TRBJ1-5
cdr3_aa: CASSDTSNQPQHF
cdr3_nt: TGTGCCAGCAGTGACACGTCCAATCAGCCCCAGCATTTT

v_call: TRBV5-5
d_call: -
clone_size: -
j_call: TRBJ2-1
cdr3_aa: CASSLTYEQFF
cdr3_nt: TGTGCCAGCAGCCTAACGTATGAGCAGTTCTTC

v_call: TRBV29-1
d_call: -
clone_size: -
j_call: TRBJ2-7
cdr3_aa: CSVGEVSSYEQYF
cdr3_nt: TGCAGCGTTGGAGAGGTAAGCTCCTACGAGCAGTACTTC

v_call: TRBV19
d_call: TRBD2
clone_size: -
j_call: TRBJ2-6
cdr3_aa: CASSTNRGLAGAGANVLTF
cdr3_nt: TGTGCCAGTAGTACAAATAGAGGACTAGCGGGAGCTGGGGCCAACGTCCTGACTTTC

v_call: TRBV9
d_call: TRBD2
clone_size: -
j_call: TRBJ2-1
cdr3_aa: CASSVSNSGWSNEQFF
cdr3_nt: TGTGCCAGCAGCGTTAGCAATAGCGGGTGGAGCAATGAGCAGTTCTTC

v_call: TRBV4-2
d_call: TRBD1
clone_size: -
j_call: TRBJ1-4
cdr3_aa: CASSHTTGSANEKLFF
cdr3_nt: TGTGCCAGCAGCCACACGACAGGGTCAGCTAATGAAAAACTGTTTTTT

v_call: TRBV6-6
d_call: -
clone_size: -
j_call: TRBJ1-2
cdr3_aa: CAAQEGGYGYTF
cdr3_nt: TGTGCCGCCCAAGAGGGGGGCTATGGCTACACCTTC

v_call: TRBV29-1
d_call: -
clone_size: -
j_call: TRBJ1-1
cdr3_aa: CSVSGTNTEAFF
cdr3_nt: TGCAGCGTTTCCGGGACGAACACTGAAGCTTTCTTT

v_call: TRBV9
d_call: -
clone_size: -
j_call: TRBJ1-2
cdr3_aa: CASSAGTYGYTF
cdr3_nt: TGTGCCAGCAGCGCAGGGACTTATGGCTACACCTTC

v_call: TRBV12-5
d_call: TRBD1
clone_size: -
j_call: TRBJ2-2
cdr3_aa: CASGLGTGNTGELFF
cdr3_nt: TGTGCTAGTGGTTTGGGGACAGGGAACACCGGGGAGCTGTTTTTT

v_call: TRBV10-3
d_call: TRBD1
clone_size: -
j_call: TRBJ2-6
cdr3_aa: CAITMTGDRSGANVLTF
cdr3_nt: TGTGCCATCACTATGACAGGGGACCGCTCTGGGGCCAACGTCCTGACTTTC

v_call: TRBV5-1
d_call: TRBD1
clone_size: -
j_call: TRBJ1-2
cdr3_aa: CASSGTGGSYGYTF
cdr3_nt: TGCGCCAGCAGCGGCACAGGGGGCAGCTATGGCTACACCTTC

v_call: TRBV19
d_call: -
clone_size: -
j_call: TRBJ1-4
cdr3_aa: CASSPLPAGGEKLFF
cdr3_nt: TGTGCCAGTAGTCCACTCCCGGCTGGGGGTGAAAAACTGTTTTTT

v_call: TRBV6-2/TRBV6-3
d_call: -
clone_size: -
j_call: TRBJ1-5
cdr3_aa: CASSYRGRGKQPQHF
cdr3_nt: TGTGCCAGCAGTTACCGGGGCAGGGGTAAGCAGCCCCAGCATTTT

v_call: TRBV4-3
d_call: -
clone_size: -
j_call: TRBJ1-2
cdr3_aa: CASSQVIWGGYTF
cdr3_nt: TGCGCCAGCAGCCAAGTAATATGGGGTGGCTACACCTTC

v_call: TRBV19
d_call: -
clone_size: once
j_call: TRBJ1-2
cdr3_aa: CASSIGYGEANYGYTF
cdr3_nt: TGTGCCAGTAGTATAGGCTACGGGGAAGCTAACTATGGCTACACCTTC

v_call: TRBV19
d_call: TRBD2
clone_size: -
j_call: TRBJ2-2
cdr3_aa: CASSIGRAGTGELFF
cdr3_nt: TGTGCCAGTAGTATCGGGAGGGCGGGAACCGGGGAGCTGTTTTTT

v_call: TRBV10-3
d_call: TRBD2
clone_size: -
j_call: TRBJ2-1
cdr3_aa: CAIRVAGDKNYNEQFF
cdr3_nt: TGTGCCATCAGGGTAGCGGGGGACAAAAACTACAATGAGCAGTTCTTC

v_call: TRBV7-2
d_call: -
clone_size: -
j_call: TRBJ1-2
cdr3_aa: CASSSAFLGAYGYTF
cdr3_nt: TGTGCCAGCAGCTCAGCATTCTTGGGCGCTTATGGCTACACCTTC

v_call: TRBV30
d_call: -
clone_size: -
j_call: TRBJ2-2
cdr3_aa: CAWSVTITQSPVFTGELFF
cdr3_nt: TGTGCCTGGAGTGTAACGATAACCCAGAGCCCAGTGTTCACCGGGGAGCTGTTTTTT

v_call: TRBV15
d_call: TRBD1
clone_size: -
j_call: TRBJ2-7
cdr3_aa: CATSSEDREPSYEQYF
cdr3_nt: TGTGCCACCAGCAGTGAGGACAGGGAGCCATCCTACGAGCAGTACTTC

v_call: TRBV5-1
d_call: TRBD1
clone_size: -
j_call: TRBJ1-1
cdr3_aa: CASSPRQGTEAFF
cdr3_nt: TGCGCCAGCAGCCCACGACAGGGCACTGAAGCTTTCTTT

v_call: TRBV10-3
d_call: -
clone_size: -
j_call: TRBJ2-1
cdr3_aa: CAISVGGLNEQFF
cdr3_nt: TGTGCCATCAGTGTCGGGGGGCTCAATGAGCAGTTCTTC

v_call: TRBV5-1
d_call: TRBD1
clone_size: -
j_call: TRBJ1-2
cdr3_aa: CASSWGTGGDGYTF
cdr3_nt: TGCGCCAGCAGCTGGGGGACAGGGGGCGATGGCTACACCTTC

v_call: TRBV5-1
d_call: TRBD1
clone_size: -
j_call: TRBJ2-5
cdr3_aa: CASSLAGTGSETQYF
cdr3_nt: TGCGCCAGCAGCTTGGCCGGGACAGGATCAGAGACCCAGTACTTC

v_call: TRBV3-1/TRBV3-2
d_call: -
clone_size: -
j_call: TRBJ1-2
cdr3_aa: CASSQVAANYGYTF
cdr3_nt: TGTGCCAGCAGCCAAGTAGCGGCCAACTATGGCTACACCTTC

v_call: TRBV7-8
d_call: TRBD1
clone_size: -
j_call: TRBJ1-1
cdr3_aa: CASSSPGQRNTEAFF
cdr3_nt: TGTGCCAGCAGCTCTCCGGGACAGAGGAACACTGAAGCTTTCTTT

v_call: TRBV6-2/TRBV6-3
d_call: -
clone_size: -
j_call: TRBJ1-1
cdr3_aa: CASSVQVNTEAFF
cdr3_nt: TGTGCCAGCAGTGTACAGGTGAACACTGAAGCTTTCTTT

v_call: TRBV19
d_call: -
clone_size: once
j_call: TRBJ1-2
cdr3_aa: CASSIGEGRYGYTF
cdr3_nt: TGTGCCAGTAGCATTGGCGAGGGACGATATGGCTACACCTTC

v_call: TRBV27
d_call: -
clone_size: -
j_call: TRBJ1-6
cdr3_aa: CASSSRGGGPLNSPLHF
cdr3_nt: TGTGCCAGCAGCAGCAGGGGTGGAGGTCCTCTAAATTCACCCCTCCACTTT